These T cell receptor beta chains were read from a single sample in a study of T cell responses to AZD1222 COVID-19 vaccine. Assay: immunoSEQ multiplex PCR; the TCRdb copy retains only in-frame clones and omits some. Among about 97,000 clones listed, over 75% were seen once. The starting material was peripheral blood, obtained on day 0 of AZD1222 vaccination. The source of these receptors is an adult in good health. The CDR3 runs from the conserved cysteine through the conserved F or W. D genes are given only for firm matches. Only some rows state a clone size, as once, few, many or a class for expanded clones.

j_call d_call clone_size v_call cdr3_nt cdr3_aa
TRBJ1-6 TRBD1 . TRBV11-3 TGTGCCAGCAGCTCCTTTCCAGGGGGCACCTATAATTCACCCCTCCACTTT CASSSFPGGTYNSPLHF
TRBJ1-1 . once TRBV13 TGTGCCAGCAGCTGGGCAGTGGGGGGAGTTTTCGGGAGATTT CASSWAVGGVFGRF
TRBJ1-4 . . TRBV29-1 TGCAGCGTTTTAACGCTATTCAATGAAAAACTGTTTTTT CSVLTLFNEKLFF
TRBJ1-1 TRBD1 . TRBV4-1 TGCGCCAGCAGCCTGGACAGGGGACTGGTGTTTTCTGAAGCTTTCTTT CASSLDRGLVFSEAFF
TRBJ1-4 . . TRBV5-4 TGTGCCAGCAGCTCCCGGGACATCTCAACTAATGAAAAACTGTTTTTT CASSSRDISTNEKLFF
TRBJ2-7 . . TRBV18 TGTGCCAGCTCACTTGATGGGGTCAACGAGCAGTACTTC CASSLDGVNEQYF
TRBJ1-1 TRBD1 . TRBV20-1 TGCAGTGCTAGTGTGACAGGGGTTGAGACTGAAGCTTTCTTT CSASVTGVETEAFF
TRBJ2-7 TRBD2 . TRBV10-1 TGCGCCAGCAGTGCGCCGGTCAGCGGGGGCGGCTACGAGCAGTACTTC CASSAPVSGGGYEQYF
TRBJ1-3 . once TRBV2 TGTGCCAGCTTCCAGTATGGAAACACCATATATTTT CASFQYGNTIYF
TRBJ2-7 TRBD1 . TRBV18 TGTGCCAGCTCACCAGACAGGGGAAGGAACAGCGAGCAGTACTTC CASSPDRGRNSEQYF
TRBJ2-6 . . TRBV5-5 TGTGCCAGCAGCGTCCAGGAATTGGCTGGGGCCAACGTCCTGACTTTC CASSVQELAGANVLTF
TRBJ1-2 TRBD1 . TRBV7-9 TGTGCCAGCAGCCGCCAGGGGGCTAACTATGGCTACACCTTC CASSRQGANYGYTF
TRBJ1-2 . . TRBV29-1 TGCAGCGCCAGAGTCAGCAGTAAGAACTATGGCTACACCTTC CSARVSSKNYGYTF
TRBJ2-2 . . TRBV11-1 TGTGCCAGCAGCTTAACGACAGGGAGGGACGGGGAGCTGTTTTTT CASSLTTGRDGELFF
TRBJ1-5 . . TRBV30 TGTGCCTGGAGTGTACCTGGGACATCGCAGCATTTT CAWSVPGTSQHF
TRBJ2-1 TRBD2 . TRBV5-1 TGCGCCAGCAGCTTTGCGGGGGAAAGTCCCAATGAGCAGTTCTTC CASSFAGESPNEQFF
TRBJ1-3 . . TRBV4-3 TGCGCCAGCAGCCCGTTTCAGAGCTCTGGAAACACCATATATTTT CASSPFQSSGNTIYF
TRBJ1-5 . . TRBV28 TGTGCCAGCAGTTCCTTGTTGCCCCAGCATTTT CASSSLLPQHF
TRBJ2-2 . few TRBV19 TGTGCCAGTAGCGCCGGGACCGTCAACACCGGGGAGCTGTTTTTT CASSAGTVNTGELFF
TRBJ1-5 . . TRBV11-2 TGTGCCAGCAGCTTAGGAGAAGGGGCCTGGCAGCCCCAGCATTTT CASSLGEGAWQPQHF
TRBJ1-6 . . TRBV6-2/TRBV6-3 TGTGCCAGCAGTTACGCATCACAGGGAATACGGGCCTCACCCCTCCACTTT CASSYASQGIRASPLHF
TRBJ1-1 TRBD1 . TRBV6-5 TGTGCCAGCAGTCCCGCCGGGACAGGGAGTCCTGAAGCTTTCTTT CASSPAGTGSPEAFF
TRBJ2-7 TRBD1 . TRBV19 TGTGCCAGTAGTTACGGACAGGGGTTATCCTACGAGCAGTACTTC CASSYGQGLSYEQYF
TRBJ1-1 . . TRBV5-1 TGCGCCAGCAGCTTGGGTTGGGGGAGCACTGAAGCTTTCTTT CASSLGWGSTEAFF
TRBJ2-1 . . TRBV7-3 TGTGCCAGCAGCTCCTCCTACGGGCTCGGCAATGAGCAGTTCTTC CASSSSYGLGNEQFF
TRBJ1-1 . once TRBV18 TGTGCCAGCTCACCCCTAGACGTGAACACTGAAGCTTTCTTT CASSPLDVNTEAFF
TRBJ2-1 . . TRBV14 TGTGCCAGCAGCCAAGAATGGGGTGGGTTTACCTACAATGAGCAGTTCTTC CASSQEWGGFTYNEQFF
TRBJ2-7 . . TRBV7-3 TGTGCCAGCAGCCAGACCCAGGGGTACGAGCAGTACTTC CASSQTQGYEQYF
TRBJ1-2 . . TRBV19 TGTGCCAGTATTCAACCGAATTCCCCCTATGGCTACACCTTC CASIQPNSPYGYTF
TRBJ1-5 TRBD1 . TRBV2 TGTGCCAGCAGGGATATCACCAGGGGGAACAATCAGCCCCAGCATTTT CASRDITRGNNQPQHF
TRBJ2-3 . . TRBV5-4 TGTGCCAGCAGCTTGGAAGCAGGGGTAAGAGATACGCAGTATTTT CASSLEAGVRDTQYF
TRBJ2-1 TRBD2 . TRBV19 TGTGCCAGTAGTATAAGCGGGGGGTACTACAATGAGCAGTTCTTC CASSISGGYYNEQFF
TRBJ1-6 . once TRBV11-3 TGTGCCAGCAGCTTGGGACATTCTTCACCCCTCCACTTT CASSLGHSSPLHF
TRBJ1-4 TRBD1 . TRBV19 TGTGCCAGTCGTCAGGGGGACCGAACTAATGAAAAACTGTTTTTT CASRQGDRTNEKLFF
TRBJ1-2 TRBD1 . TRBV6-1 TGTGCCAGCAGTGAAGAGGGGACAGGGGGCCATGGCTACACCTTC CASSEEGTGGHGYTF
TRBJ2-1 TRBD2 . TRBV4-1 TGCGCCAGCAGCCAAGATTCGGGAGGAGGGGTGAATGAGCAGTTCTTC CASSQDSGGGVNEQFF
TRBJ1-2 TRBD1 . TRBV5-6 TGTGCCAGCAGCCAGGACAGGGGGATTGACACCTTC CASSQDRGIDTF
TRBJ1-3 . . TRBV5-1 TGCGCCAGCAGCTCGGGGGGAGATGGAAACACCATATATTTT CASSSGGDGNTIYF
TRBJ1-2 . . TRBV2 TGTGCCAGCGAAGCCTGGGGTAACTATGGCTACACCTTC CASEAWGNYGYTF
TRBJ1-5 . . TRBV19 TGTGCCAGTAGTATGGTCTGGGCGAGTGGTCGCAATCAGCCCCAGCATTTT CASSMVWASGRNQPQHF
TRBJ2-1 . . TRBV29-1 TGCAGCGCTTCTGATACTAGCCGGGTTTACAATGAGCAGTTCTTC CSASDTSRVYNEQFF
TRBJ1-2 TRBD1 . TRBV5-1 TGCGCCAGCAGCGCGGGGACAGGGGGCACCTTC CASSAGTGGTF
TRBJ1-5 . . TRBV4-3 TGCGCCAGCAGCCAAGATGCCACTGGGGTTAATCAGCCCCAGCATTTT CASSQDATGVNQPQHF
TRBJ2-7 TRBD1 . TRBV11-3 TGTGCCAGCAGCTTAGCCCCAGGGGGCTCCTACGAGCAGTACTTC CASSLAPGGSYEQYF
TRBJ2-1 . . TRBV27 TGTGCCAGCAGTGGGATGCCGAAATTCAATGAGCAGTTCTTC CASSGMPKFNEQFF
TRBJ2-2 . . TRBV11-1 TGTGCCAGCAGCCGCAGGGTGAACACCGGGGAGCTGTTTTTT CASSRRVNTGELFF
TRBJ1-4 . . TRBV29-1 TGCAGCGTTGGTTTTGGGGGGCAAGAAAAACTGTTTTTT CSVGFGGQEKLFF
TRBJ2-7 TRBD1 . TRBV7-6 TGTGCCAGCAGCTTAGGGACAGGGTCCGACGAGCAGTACTTC CASSLGTGSDEQYF
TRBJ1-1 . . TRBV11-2 TGTGCCAGCAGCCCAAGGTCGCAGGGGAACACTGAAGCTTTCTTT CASSPRSQGNTEAFF
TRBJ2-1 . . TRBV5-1 TGCGCCAGCAGCTTGGAAGGACCCAACAATGAGCAGTTCTTC CASSLEGPNNEQFF
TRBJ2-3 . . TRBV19 TGTGCCAGTAGGTCAGGATCCGGTGGAGATACGCAGTTTTTT CASRSGSGGDTQFF
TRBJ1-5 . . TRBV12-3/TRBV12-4 TGTGCCAGCAGTTCAGGATTGGGTCAGCCCCAGCATTTT CASSSGLGQPQHF
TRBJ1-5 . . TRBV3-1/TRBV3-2 TGTGCCAGCAGCCAAACTCGACAGTCCGGCAATCAGCCCCAGCATTTT CASSQTRQSGNQPQHF
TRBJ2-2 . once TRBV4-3 TGCGCCAGCAGCCAAGACAGGGGAATAAACACCGGGGAGCTGTTTTTT CASSQDRGINTGELFF
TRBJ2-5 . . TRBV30 TGTGCCTGGAGTGTACATAACAAAGAGACCCAGTACTTC CAWSVHNKETQYF
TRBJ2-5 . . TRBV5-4 TGTGCCAGCAGCCTGGACAGCCAAGAGACCCAGTACTTC CASSLDSQETQYF